The 26 T cell receptor beta chains below all came from one sample that was sequenced in a study of CD8+ T cells in alopecia areata. RNA was extracted and reverse transcribed into cDNA as the sequencing template. TCRdb's table, derived via immunoSEQ multiplex PCR, lists solely in-frame clones and lacks some. The data hold more than 95,000 clones, with over 55% observed a single time. Treatment defined: oral pan-JAK inhibitor, 5-10 mg twice daily. The material sequenced was CD4+ T cells sorted from blood, taken at week 4, from a patient treated with tofacitinib. The receptors were sampled from a human donor with alopecia areata.

This clone qualifies as medium-sized. The J gene is TRBJ2-3, the V gene TRBV28, with D unresolved. The length of the CDR3 is 11 residues. CDR1 is MDHEN, CDR2 SYDVKM, per germline. Trimming removed 5 bases from V and 3 bases from J, with 3 bases in between. DNA of the CDR3: TGTGCCAGCAGTCAGACAGATACGCAGTATTTT. Its translation is CASSQTDTQYF.

The table lists this clone with a few counts. This chain links TRBV5-1 with TRBJ2-3, with TRBD2 matching 8 bases. The CDR3 runs 14 residues. Germline CDR1 is SGHRS and CDR2 is YFSETQ. V shed 4 bases, J shed 1 base, and the junction held 2 bases outside the gene matches. For the CDR3, the DNA is TGCGCCAGCAGCCCGACTAGCGGCACAGATACGCAGTATTTT. This translates into CASSPTSGTDTQYF.

On this clone: Different DNA sequences within this sample yield the same CDR3. This chain links TRBV19 with TRBJ1-5; the D gene is possibly TRBD1 (5 bases). Trimming left V 3 bases short and J 5 bases short, with 8 bases between. The CDR3 runs 13 residues. Germline CDR1 is LNHDA and CDR2 is SQIVND (reference sequence). The DNA for the CDR3 is TGTGCCAGTAGTATCGAGACAGATCAGCCCCAGCATTTT. Its protein product is CASSIETDQPQHF. The full variable domain, rest sourced from reference TRBV19 and TRBJ1-5, is DGGITQSPKYLFRKEGQNVTLSCEQNLNHDAMYWYRQDPGQGLRLIYYSQIVNDFQKGDIAEGYSVSREKKESFPLTVTSAQKNPTAFYLCASSIETDQPQHFGDGTRLSIL.

V is TRBV7-8 and J is TRBJ1-1, with 7 bases lining up with TRBD1. V shed 3 bases, J shed 3 bases, and the junction held 1 base outside the gene matches. This CDR3 has 13 residues. Germline V gene sequence: CDR1 SGHVS, CDR2 FQNEAQ. CDR3: CASSFQGDTEAFF. The CDR3 nucleotides read TGTGCCAGCAGCTTCCAGGGGGACACTGAAGCTTTCTTT.

The chain recombines TRBV5-1 with TRBJ1-4, with 10 bases identical to TRBD1. V was clipped by 4 bases and J by 8 bases; unmatched bases: 5. The germline CDR1 and CDR2 sequences are SGHRS and YFSETQ. This CDR3 spans 14 amino acids. Here the CDR3 DNA reads TGCGCCAGCAGCCAAGGGACAGGGGACGAAAAACTGTTTTTT. Amino acids: CASSQGTGDEKLFF.

The chain combines TRBV6-5 with TRBJ1-5; D not resolved. The CDR3 sequence is 15 residues long. The V and J ends lost 6 bases and 0 bases respectively, with 12 bases between them. CDR1 and CDR2 (germline): MNHEY, SVGAGI. CDR3 DNA: TGTGCCAGCAGACCTCTAGCTCTTAGCAATCAGCCCCAGCATTTT. Translated: CASRPLALSNQPQHF.

The chain is built from TRBV5-4 and TRBJ2-2; D unclear. V shed 5 bases and J shed 4 bases, with 9 bases lying between them. The V gene's germline CDR1 is SGHNT and CDR2 YYREEE (reference sequence). The CDR3 totals 13 residues. CDR3 sequence: CASRGESTGELFF. The CDR3 bases are TGTGCCAGCAGGGGCGAGTCCACCGGGGAGCTGTTTTTT.

The chain uses TRBV15 and TRBJ1-5; 7 bases match TRBD1. Germline V lookup: CDR1 LNHNV, CDR2 YYDKDF (reference sequence). V lost 3 bases and J lost 4; bases outside the gene matches: 3. This CDR3 region has 14 residues. The CDR3 coding sequence is TGTGCCACCAGCAGTACGACAGGGAATCAGCCCCAGCATTTT. Translation: CATSSTTGNQPQHF.

The chain couples TRBV6-5 to TRBJ1-1; D ambiguous. CDR3 length: 13 amino acids. Per the germline V gene, CDR1 is MNHEY and CDR2 is SVGAGI. Trimming shortened V by 6 bases and J by 6 bases, and 14 bases separated the two germline ends. In DNA form, the CDR3 reads TGTGCCAGCAGCCGGAAACCAGGCGCTGAAGCTTTCTTT. Its translation: CASSRKPGAEAFF.

This clone counts as medium-sized. The V and J genes are TRBV9 and TRBJ1-3; D call uncertain. Germline V CDR1 and CDR2: SGDLS, YYNGEE. Trimming left V 2 bases short and J 1 base short, with 7 bases between. This CDR3 contains 14 residues. The CDR3 nucleotides are TGTGCCAGCAGCGTTAAGTTATCTGGAAACACCATATATTTT. Residues: CASSVKLSGNTIYF.

In its sample, this clone was seen once. The sample holds other DNA sequences that translate to the same CDR3. V usage is TRBV30 and J usage is TRBJ1-5; D is uncertain. The germline V gene has CDR1 GTSNPN and CDR2 SVGIG (reference sequence). V gave up 0 bases and J gave up 4 bases, with 7 bases separating them. The CDR3 extends over 13 amino acids. The DNA of the CDR3 is TGTGCCTGGAGTGTACTCGGGAATCAGCCCCAGCATTTT. Translation: CAWSVLGNQPQHF.

This clone was counted a few times. This chain uses TRBV7-9 with TRBJ2-2, with TRBD1 matching 8 bases. CDR3 length equals 15 residues. After removal of 5 bases from V and 7 bases from J, the junction contained 9 bases not matched to a gene. Germline CDR1 SEHNR, CDR2 FQNEAQ (reference sequence). The CDR3 DNA is TGTGCCAGCAGCGCCGCAGGGGGCGCGATCGGGGAGCTGTTTTTT. Translated: CASSAAGGAIGELFF. Looking up the rest from reference TRBV7-9 and TRBJ2-2 gives the full variable domain: DTGVSQNPRHKITKRGQNVTFRCDPISEHNRLYWYRQTLGQGPEFLTYFQNEAQLEKSRLLSDRFSAERPKGSFSTLEIQRTEQGDSAMYLCASSAAGGAIGELFFGEGSRLTVL.

This clone was picked up a small number of times. The chain employs TRBV2 and TRBJ2-3; 7 positions agree with TRBD1. The germline V gene encodes CDR1 SNHLY and CDR2 FYNNEI. Trimming cost V 4 bases and J 3 bases; bases outside gene matches: 4. The CDR3 extends over 14 amino acids. The CDR3 DNA reads TGTGCCAGCAGTGGGGACAGCAGAACAGATACGCAGTATTTT. Protein product: CASSGDSRTDTQYF.

The V call is TRBV5-1, the J call TRBJ1-2; D is possibly TRBD1 (5 bases). Trimming removed 4 bases at V and 8 bases at J, with 18 bases between. The CDR3 loop spans 14 amino acids. The germline CDR1 and CDR2 sequences are SGHRS and YFSETQ. The CDR3 DNA reads TGCGCCAGCAGCACCGACCGCTCCCGGGGGGGCTACACCTTC. Translating it yields CASSTDRSRGGYTF.

The genes are TRBV5-6 and TRBJ2-1, with 10 bases identical to TRBD2. With 2 bases clipped from V and 8 bases from J, the junction kept 7 bases outside the gene matches. This CDR3 is 15 amino acids long. Germline CDR1 and CDR2: SGHDT and YYEEEE. CDR3 protein: CASSLKPSGSYEQFF. CDR3 coding DNA: TGTGCCAGCAGCTTAAAGCCTAGCGGGAGCTATGAGCAGTTCTTC.

The CDR3 DNA is TGTGCCAGCAGTTACGCGCAGGGAGAGACCCAGTACTTC. This gives the protein CASSYAQGETQYF. The chain recombines TRBV6-5 with TRBJ2-5; possible D gene TRBD1, 5 bases. Germline values: CDR1 MNHEY, CDR2 SVGAGI. Trimming pared 2 bases from V and 4 bases from J, leaving 8 bases between. There are 13 residues in the CDR3.

The chain combines TRBV7-8 with TRBJ1-4; 7 nucleotides align to TRBD1. The CDR3 has 15 residues. Losses at the gene ends were 3 bases for V and 11 bases for J; bases not matched to a gene: 12. CDR1 and CDR2 (germline): SGHVS, FQNEAQ. The chain's CDR3 is CASSFTGRTRGKLFF. The CDR3 nucleotides read TGTGCCAGCAGCTTTACGGGACGCACCAGGGGGAAACTGTTTTTT. The whole variable domain, remainder taken from reference TRBV7-8 and TRBJ1-4, is GAGVSQSPRYKVAKRGQDVALRCDPISGHVSLFWYQQALGQGPEFLTYFQNEAQLDKSGLPSDRFFAERPEGSVSTLKIQRTQQEDSAVYLCASSFTGRTRGKLFFGSGTQLSVL.

V gene TRBV4-3 combines with J gene TRBJ2-5; the D is unclear. Trimming pared 1 base from V and 5 bases from J, leaving 8 bases between. The CDR3 extends over 13 amino acids. CDR1 is LGHNA, CDR2 YSLEER, per germline. Here the CDR3 reads CASSQGIRETQYF. In DNA form, the CDR3 reads TGCGCCAGCAGCCAAGGGATCCGGGAGACCCAGTACTTC.

This clone turned up a few times. V is TRBV5-6 and J is TRBJ2-7, with D perhaps matching TRBD1 or TRBD2 (5 bases each). V was clipped by 7 bases and J by 1 base, with 15 bases between them. The CDR3 covers 14 residues. The germline V gene has CDR1 SGHDT and CDR2 YYEEEE. CDR3 nucleotides: TGTGCCAGCGGCCGGGACGACGCTTCCTACGAGCAGTACTTC. Protein sequence: CASGRDDASYEQYF.

The V and J genes are TRBV6-5 and TRBJ2-7, with D possibly being TRBD1 (6 bases). The length of the CDR3 is 13 residues. CDR1 and CDR2 (germline): MNHEY, SVGAGI. The V and J ends lost 8 bases and 0 bases respectively, with 11 bases between them. CDR3 sequence: CASRGQSSYEQYF. The CDR3 nucleotides read TGTGCCAGCCGCGGACAGAGCTCCTACGAGCAGTACTTC.

This chain uses TRBV27 with TRBJ1-6, with 9 bases identical to TRBD1. The ends lost 2 bases at V and 7 bases at J; junction bases unmatched: 6. This CDR3 has 16 amino acids. The germline CDR1 and CDR2 sequences are MNHEY and SMNVEV (reference sequence). CDR3 nucleotide sequence: TGTGCCAGCAGTTTAATCGGGGACAGGGCCAATTCACCCCTCCACTTT. It specifies CASSLIGDRANSPLHF.

V and J are TRBV5-1 and TRBJ2-3; possibly TRBD2 for D (5 bases). This CDR3 is 15 amino acids long. CDR1 is SGHRS, CDR2 YFSETQ, per germline. The ends were cut back, 4 bases at V and 1 base at J, with 13 bases in the middle. Written as DNA, the CDR3 is TGCGCCAGCAGCACGACCGGGGAACGCACAGATACGCAGTATTTT. Translation gives CASSTTGERTDTQYF.

The chain couples TRBV7-2 to TRBJ1-1; D gene uncertain. CDR1 is SGHTA and CDR2 is FQGNSA in the germline V gene. Trimming pared 4 bases from V and 4 bases from J, leaving 13 bases between. The CDR3 spans 14 residues. The CDR3 bases are TGTGCCAGCAGCTCCCCATATAAGGGCACTGAAGCTTTCTTT. Translating it yields CASSSPYKGTEAFF.

The gene calls are TRBV25-1 and TRBJ2-4, with D maybe TRBD2 (6 bases). Germline CDR1 and CDR2: MGHDK and SYGVNS. This CDR3 contains 15 residues. The germline V and J ends were trimmed by 1 base and 0 bases, with 7 bases remaining between them. The DNA of the CDR3 is TGTGCCAGCAGTGAATGGGGGGTAGCCAAAAACATTCAGTACTTC. The encoded protein is CASSEWGVAKNIQYF.

This clone has a handful of counts. The V call is TRBV2, the J call TRBJ1-4, with a tentative D call TRBD1 (5 bases). The germline gives CDR1 SNHLY, CDR2 FYNNEI. Trimming took 7 bases from V and 5 from J, leaving 11 bases between them. The length of the CDR3 is 13 residues. The chain's CDR3 is CASKRDLNEKLFF. CDR3 nucleotides: TGTGCCAGCAAGAGGGACCTGAATGAAAAACTGTTTTTT.

The rearrangement uses TRBV7-3 and TRBJ2-6; D ambiguous. CDR3 length: 17 residues. Germline V lookup: CDR1 SGHTA, CDR2 FQGTGA. Trimming removed 4 bases from V and 0 bases from J, with 13 bases in between. CDR3 region: CASSSNRAYSGANVLTF. CDR3 nucleotides: TGTGCCAGCAGCTCCAACCGGGCCTACTCTGGGGCCAACGTCCTGACTTTC.